One and the same sample provided the 16 T cell receptor beta chains below, sequenced in a study of blood T cell repertoires in COVID-19. Method: immunoSEQ multiplex PCR; TCRdb's copy keeps in-frame clones and lacks some. The sample records about 30,000 clones, around 92% being singletons. Sample: peripheral blood. These receptor sequences come from a man aged 50-59 years with active COVID-19.

The sample holds a few counts of this clone. The V call is TRBV2, the J call TRBJ1-5; maybe TRBD1 (5 bases). V was clipped by 5 bases and J by 4 bases, with 15 bases between them. This CDR3 spans 15 amino acids. Germline lookup yields CDR1 SNHLY and CDR2 FYNNEI. The CDR3 nucleotides are TGTGCCAGCAGTTATCAACAGGCCCAGAATCAGCCCCAGCATTTT. Translated, it gives CASSYQQAQNQPQHF.

This clone was seen just once. The chain combines TRBV4-2 with TRBJ2-1; the match to TRBD2 covers 8 bases. This CDR3 has 15 amino acids. Trimming took 5 bases from V and 4 from J; bases not matched to a gene: 7. The V gene's germline CDR1 is LGHNA and CDR2 YNFKEQ. The CDR3 protein is CASSVRRGGYNEQFF. As DNA, the CDR3 is TGTGCCAGCAGCGTTCGCCGGGGGGGATACAATGAGCAGTTCTTC.

The V gene is TRBV21-1, the J gene TRBJ2-1; the listed D gene, TRBD2, was not tested against the DNA. TRBV21-1 is a listed pseudogene. The length of the CDR3 is 20 residues. The CDR3 spells CASTQHEKAGGPRRRNEQFF. Written as DNA, the CDR3 is TGTGCCAGCACCCAACACGAGAAAGCGGGAGGGCCTAGGAGGAGAAATGAGCAGTTCTTC.

The chain employs TRBV28 and TRBJ1-5; maybe TRBD1 (5 bases). The germline gives CDR1 MDHEN, CDR2 SYDVKM. CDR3 length equals 15 residues. CDR3 amino acids: CGTSTKTRGNQPQHF. CDR3 sequence (DNA): TGTGGAACCTCGACCAAAACCAGGGGCAATCAGCCCCAGCATTTT.

The CDR3 region has the DNA TGTGCCAGCAGCATTAGACAGGGGGCCGGGGAGCAGTTCTTC. Translation: CASSIRQGAGEQFF. J is TRBJ2-1 and V is TRBV5-4; 10 bases align to TRBD1. CDR1 SGHNT and CDR2 YYREEE come from the germline V gene (reference sequence). This CDR3 spans 14 amino acids. With 4 bases clipped from V and 10 bases from J, the junction kept 8 bases outside the gene matches.

The rearrangement joins TRBV5-1 to TRBJ2-2; the D gene is possibly TRBD2 (6 bases). The CDR3 length is 17 residues. Germline V CDR1 and CDR2: SGHRS, YFSETQ. Trimming shortened V by 4 bases and J by 4 bases, and 20 bases separated the two germline ends. The CDR3 nucleotides are TGCGCCAGCAGCGAACCCTCGCACATGGGGGGCACCGGGGAGCTGTTTTTT. Its translation is CASSEPSHMGGTGELFF.

This clone was seen a single time. The rearrangement links TRBV11-3 to TRBJ1-4, with unresolved D. Germline CDR1 reads SGHNT; CDR2 reads YENEEA. The CDR3 loop spans 14 amino acids. V was clipped by 4 bases and J by 3 bases, with 9 bases between them. CDR3 bases: TGTGCCAGCAGCTCCGCAGGTTCTAATGAAAAACTGTTTTTT. Protein: CASSSAGSNEKLFF.

The chain has TRBV4-1 and TRBJ1-6; D unclear. Per the germline V gene, CDR1 is MGHRA and CDR2 is YSYEKL. CDR3 size: 16 residues. Trimming removed 0 bases from V and 7 bases from J, with 13 bases in between. CDR3 DNA: TGCGCCAGCAGCCAAGAACCGCAACAAACAAATTCACCCCTCCACTTT. This codes for CASSQEPQQTNSPLHF.

The chain links TRBV7-2 to TRBJ2-1; 7 bases line up with TRBD1. The germline CDR1 and CDR2 sequences are SGHTA and FQGNSA. This CDR3 has 15 amino acids. V trimming: 4 bases; J trimming: 4 bases; junction bases outside the gene matches: 7. The CDR3 protein is CASSSRTGGYNEQFF. CDR3 sequence (DNA): TGTGCCAGCAGCTCCCGGACAGGAGGATACAATGAGCAGTTCTTC.

This chain connects TRBV7-9 to TRBJ1-1, with 7 bases identical to TRBD1. The CDR3 extends over 15 amino acids. CDR1 SEHNR and CDR2 FQNEAQ come from the germline V gene (reference sequence). V shed 1 base and J 5 bases; nucleotides not matched to a gene: 7. The CDR3 DNA reads as TGTGCCAGCAGCTTAGAAGGGGGCTCAAGAACTGAAGCTTTCTTT. The encoded protein is CASSLEGGSRTEAFF.

The V call is TRBV20-1, the J call TRBJ2-1, with D unresolved. This CDR3 contains 13 residues. Trimming shortened V by 3 bases and J by 4 bases, and 10 bases separated the two germline ends. Per germline, CDR1 DFQATT and CDR2 SNEGSKA (reference sequence). CDR3 in DNA: TGCAGTGCTAGTTCGCACAGTTACAATGAGCAGTTCTTC. Its translation is CSASSHSYNEQFF.

The rearrangement uses TRBV5-1 and TRBJ1-2; 8 bases fit TRBD1. The V gene's germline CDR1 is SGHRS and CDR2 YFSETQ. Trimming cost V 5 bases and J 4 bases; bases outside gene matches: 10. CDR3 size: 15 residues. DNA for the CDR3: TGCGCCAGCAGACGAGACAGGGGCAGTGGCTATGGCTACACCTTC. Protein sequence: CASRRDRGSGYGYTF.

The chain employs TRBV6-4 and TRBJ2-7; a possible D gene is TRBD2 (6 bases). From germline, CDR1 is MRHNA and CDR2 SNTAGT. There are 17 residues in the CDR3. The V and J ends lost 7 bases and 5 bases respectively, with 27 bases between them. The chain's CDR3 is CASNLGGLYQGVHEQYF. In nucleotides, the CDR3 is TGTGCCAGCAACCTCGGAGGGCTCTACCAAGGAGTCCACGAGCAGTACTTC.

The chain combines TRBV23-1 with TRBJ1-4, with TRBD1 matching 10 bases. TRBV23-1 is annotated as an ORF whose role is uncertain. V lost 2 bases, J lost 10 bases, and 10 bases stayed unmatched. The CDR3 contains 16 residues. CDR3 in amino acids: CASSQVTTGGLIKLFF. In DNA, the CDR3 is TGCGCCAGCAGTCAAGTCACGACAGGGGGCCTTATAAAACTGTTTTTT.

The chain employs TRBV6-9 and TRBJ2-7, with 9 bases fitting TRBD1. Germline CDR1 and CDR2: MNHGY and SVAAGI. Trimming at V came to 2 bases and at J to 3 bases, leaving 2 bases not matched to a gene. The CDR3 is made up of 14 amino acids. CDR3 nucleotides: TGTGCCAGCAGTTATCGGGACAGGGACTACGAGCAGTACTTC. Its protein is CASSYRDRDYEQYF.

The rearrangement links TRBV7-6 to TRBJ2-1; 9 positions match TRBD1. Germline V gives CDR1 SGHVS, CDR2 FNYEAQ. CDR3 length equals 16 residues. V dropped 5 bases and J dropped 7; count of bases not matched to a gene: 12. CDR3 DNA sequence: TGTGCCAGCAGCGCGCCGGCTCTAGGACAGGGGAATGAGCAGTTCTTC. As protein: CASSAPALGQGNEQFF. The full variable domain, its missing parts supplied by reference TRBV7-6 and TRBJ2-1, is GAGVSQSPRYKVTKRGQDVALRCDPISGHVSLYWYRQALGQGPEFLTYFNYEAQQDKSGLPNDRFSAERPEGSISTLTIQRTEQRDSAMYRCASSAPALGQGNEQFFGPGTRLTVL.